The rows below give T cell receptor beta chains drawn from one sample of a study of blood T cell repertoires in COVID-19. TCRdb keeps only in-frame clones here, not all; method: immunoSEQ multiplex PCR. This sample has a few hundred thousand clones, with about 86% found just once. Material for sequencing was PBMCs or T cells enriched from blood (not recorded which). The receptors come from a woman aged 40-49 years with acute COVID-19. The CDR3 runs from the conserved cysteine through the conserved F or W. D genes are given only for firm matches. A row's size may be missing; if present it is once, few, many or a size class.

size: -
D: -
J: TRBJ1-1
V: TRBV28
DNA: TGTGCCAGCAGTTTGAATGTTCGGACTGAAGCTTTCTTT
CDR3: CASSLNVRTEAFF

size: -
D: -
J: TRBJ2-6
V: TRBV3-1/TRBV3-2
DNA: TGTGCCAGCAGCCAAGGGAGCGGCCCCGGGCATTCTGGGGCCAACGTCCTGACTTTC
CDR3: CASSQGSGPGHSGANVLTF

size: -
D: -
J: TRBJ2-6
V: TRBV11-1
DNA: TGTGCCAGCAGCTTATCCGGAGTTGGGGCCAACGTCCTGACTTTC
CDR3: CASSLSGVGANVLTF

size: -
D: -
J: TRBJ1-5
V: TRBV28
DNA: TGTGCCAGCAGCACCTCACAACGCCATCAGCCCCAGCATTTT
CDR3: CASSTSQRHQPQHF

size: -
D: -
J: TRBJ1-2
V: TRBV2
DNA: TGTGCGTCGAGGCGGGGGGGAGGCTACACCTTC
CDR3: CASRRGGGYTF

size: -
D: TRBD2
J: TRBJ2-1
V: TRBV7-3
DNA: TGTGCCAGCAGCCGTGGGACTAGCGGGAGTTTAGGAGAGCAGTTCTTC
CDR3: CASSRGTSGSLGEQFF

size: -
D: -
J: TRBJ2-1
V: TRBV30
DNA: TGTGCCTGGAGTGTACAGGGTCCACCGGGTGAGCAGTTCTTC
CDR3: CAWSVQGPPGEQFF

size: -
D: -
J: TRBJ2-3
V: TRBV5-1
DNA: TGCGCCAGCAGATGGGAGGTTAGCACAGATACGCAGTATTTT
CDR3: CASRWEVSTDTQYF

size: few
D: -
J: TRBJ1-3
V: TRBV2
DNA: TGTGCCAGCGCGAGGTTTCTCTCTGGAAACACCATATATTTT
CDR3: CASARFLSGNTIYF

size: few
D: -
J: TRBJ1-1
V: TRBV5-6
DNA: TGTGCCAGCAGCCTGGGGACGGGGGACACTGAAGCTTTCTTT
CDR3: CASSLGTGDTEAFF

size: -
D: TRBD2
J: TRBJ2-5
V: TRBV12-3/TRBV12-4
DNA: TGTGCCAGCAGTTGGGGGACTAGCGGGAGGTTTCACTTC
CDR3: CASSWGTSGRFHF

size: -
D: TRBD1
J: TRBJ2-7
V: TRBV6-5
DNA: TGTGCCACCATTCAGGGGGACCAGACCTACGAGCAGTACTTC
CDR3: CATIQGDQTYEQYF

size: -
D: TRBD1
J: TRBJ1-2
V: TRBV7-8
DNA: TGTGCCAGCAGCCCGGACAGGGGGAGGTCTGGCTACACCTTC
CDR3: CASSPDRGRSGYTF

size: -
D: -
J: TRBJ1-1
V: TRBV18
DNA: TGTGCCAGCTCACCAAGTGGGCACACTGAAGCTTTCTTT
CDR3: CASSPSGHTEAFF

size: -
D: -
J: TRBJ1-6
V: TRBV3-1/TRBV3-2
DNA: TGTGCCAGCAGCCAAGCCCCAGGCTCACCCCTCCACTTT
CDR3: CASSQAPGSPLHF

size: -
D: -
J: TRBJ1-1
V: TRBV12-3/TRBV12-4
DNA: TGTGCCAGCAGCCCCACAGGGTATCCTGAAGCTTTCTTT
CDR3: CASSPTGYPEAFF

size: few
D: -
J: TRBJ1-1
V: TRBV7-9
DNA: TGTGCCAGCAGCTCAACGAGGGACACTGAAGCTTTCTTT
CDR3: CASSSTRDTEAFF

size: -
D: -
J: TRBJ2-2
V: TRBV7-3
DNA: TGTGCCAGCAGCTTATTAGCTGGCGGGGAGCTGTTTTTT
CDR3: CASSLLAGGELFF

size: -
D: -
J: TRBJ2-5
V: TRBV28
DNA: TGTGCCAGCAGTTCCCCGACAGGTTCGGGCGAGACCCAGTACTTC
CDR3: CASSSPTGSGETQYF

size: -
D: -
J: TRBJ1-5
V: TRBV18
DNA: TGTGCCAGCTCACCAGGGGGGGGGTCTCAGCCCCAGCATTTT
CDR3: CASSPGGGSQPQHF

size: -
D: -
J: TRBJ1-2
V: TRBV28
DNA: TGTGCCAGCAGTTTACCTACTTATGGCTACACCTTC
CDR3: CASSLPTYGYTF

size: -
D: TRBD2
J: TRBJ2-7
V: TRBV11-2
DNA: TGTGCCAGCAGCTTTCAAAGGACTAGCGACCTCCAGCAGTACTTC
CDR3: CASSFQRTSDLQQYF

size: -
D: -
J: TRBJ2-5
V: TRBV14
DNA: TGTGCCAGCAGCCGACAGAGTGAGTTAACTAAAACGGAGACCCAGTACTTC
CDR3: CASSRQSELTKTETQYF

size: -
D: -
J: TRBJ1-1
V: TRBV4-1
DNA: TGCGCCAGCAGCCGGCTACCGAGGGGGATGAACACTGAAGCTTTCTTT
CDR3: CASSRLPRGMNTEAFF

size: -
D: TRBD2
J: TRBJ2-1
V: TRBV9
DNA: TGTGCCAGCAGCCCCCGAGGAGCGGGATCGTCCGAGCGGTCTTACAATGAGCAGTTCTTC
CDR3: CASSPRGAGSSERSYNEQFF

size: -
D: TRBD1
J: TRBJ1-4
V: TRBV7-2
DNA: TGTGCCAGCAGCGCCAAGACAGGGAATTACGAAAAACTGTTTTTT
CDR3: CASSAKTGNYEKLFF

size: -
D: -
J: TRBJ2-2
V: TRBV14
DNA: TGTGCCAGCAGCTCTTTTCTGGGGCAGAACACCGGGGAGCTGTTTTTT
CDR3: CASSSFLGQNTGELFF

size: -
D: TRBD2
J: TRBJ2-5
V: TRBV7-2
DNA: TGTGCCAGCAGCCCACTAGCGGGAGCAGGCGGGGGAGAGACCCAGTACTTC
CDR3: CASSPLAGAGGGETQYF

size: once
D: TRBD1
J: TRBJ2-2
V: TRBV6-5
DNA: TGTGCCAGCAGTTTAGGGGGCTCCGGGGAGCTGTTTTTT
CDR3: CASSLGGSGELFF

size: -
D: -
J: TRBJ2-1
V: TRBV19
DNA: TGTGCCAGTAGCCGACACGAAAGATACAATGAGCAGTTCTTC
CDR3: CASSRHERYNEQFF

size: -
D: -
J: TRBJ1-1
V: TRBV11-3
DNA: TGTGCCAGCAGCCCCCACAGGGACACTGAAGCTTTCTTT
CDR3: CASSPHRDTEAFF

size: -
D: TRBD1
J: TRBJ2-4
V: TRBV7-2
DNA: TGTGCCAGCAGCTTAGAAGGGGGCAGTCTCCTAGCCAAAAACATTCAGTACTTC
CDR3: CASSLEGGSLLAKNIQYF

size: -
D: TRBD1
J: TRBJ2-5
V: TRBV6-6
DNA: TGTGCCAGCAGTTCGGACAGGTTAATCCAAGAGACCCAGTACTTC
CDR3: CASSSDRLIQETQYF

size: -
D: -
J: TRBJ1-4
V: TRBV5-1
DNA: TGCGCCAGCAGCTTGGCCATCGGCGGCGCTAATGAAAAACTGTTTTTT
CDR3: CASSLAIGGANEKLFF

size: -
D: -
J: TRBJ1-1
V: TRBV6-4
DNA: TGTGCCAGCAGTGACGGTGGGTGGGGCAGTGGCACTGAAGCTTTCTTT
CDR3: CASSDGGWGSGTEAFF

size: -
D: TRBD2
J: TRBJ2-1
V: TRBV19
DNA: TGTGCCAGTAGTATGGGCGGGAGCTCCTACAATGAGCAGTTCTTC
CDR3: CASSMGGSSYNEQFF

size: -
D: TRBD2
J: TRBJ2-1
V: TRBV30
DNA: TGTGCCTGGAGAAGAGGTTTAGCGGGAGCCCCCCGTCCTGAGCAGTTCTTC
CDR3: CAWRRGLAGAPRPEQFF

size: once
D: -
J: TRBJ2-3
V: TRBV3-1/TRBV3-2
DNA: TGTGCCAGCAGCGCACGAAAGCCGCAAGCAGGGACAGATACGCAGTATTTT
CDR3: CASSARKPQAGTDTQYF

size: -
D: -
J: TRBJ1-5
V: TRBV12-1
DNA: TGTGCCAGCAGCTCTAACAAACCAGGGTGCGATCAGCCCCAGCATTTT
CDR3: CASSSNKPGCDQPQHF

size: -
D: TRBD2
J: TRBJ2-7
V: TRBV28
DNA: TGTGCCAGCAGTTCCCCACTAGCGGGGGCCTACGAGCAGTACTTC
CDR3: CASSSPLAGAYEQYF

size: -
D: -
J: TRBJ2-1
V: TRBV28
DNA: TGTGCCAGCAGTCCACTATTCCCTGAGCAGTTCTTC
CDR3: CASSPLFPEQFF

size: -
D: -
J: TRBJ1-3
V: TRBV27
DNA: TGTGCCAGCAGTTCCCTCGGGGGGTACTCTGGAAACACCATATATTTT
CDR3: CASSSLGGYSGNTIYF

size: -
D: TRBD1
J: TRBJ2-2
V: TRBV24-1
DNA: TGTGCCACCAGTGGGACAGGGACGGCCGGGGAGCTGTTTTTT
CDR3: CATSGTGTAGELFF

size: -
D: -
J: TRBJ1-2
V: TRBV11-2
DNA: TGTGCCAGCAGCCCTCAGGCGAACTATGGCTACACCTTC
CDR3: CASSPQANYGYTF

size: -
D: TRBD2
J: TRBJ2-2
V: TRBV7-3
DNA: TGTGCCAGCAGCCCCACGGGACTAGCGGGAGATTCCGGGGAGCTGTTTTTT
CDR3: CASSPTGLAGDSGELFF

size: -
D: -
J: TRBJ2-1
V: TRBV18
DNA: TGTGCCAGCTCACCCAAGCGGACAGAGCCGAATGAGCAGTTCTTC
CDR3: CASSPKRTEPNEQFF

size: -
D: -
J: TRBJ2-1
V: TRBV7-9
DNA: TGTGCCAGCAGCCCCGGTGCTTTGTCCTACAATGAGCAGTTCTTC
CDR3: CASSPGALSYNEQFF

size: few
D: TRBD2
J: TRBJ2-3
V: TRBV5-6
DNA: TGTGCCAGCAGCTTTAGCGGGAGGGCCACAGATACGCAGTATTTT
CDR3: CASSFSGRATDTQYF

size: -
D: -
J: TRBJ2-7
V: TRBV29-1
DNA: TGCAGCGCCGTAAAACAGGGTCCTGGGGAGCAGTACTTC
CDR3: CSAVKQGPGEQYF

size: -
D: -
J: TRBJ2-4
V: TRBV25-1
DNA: TGTGCCAGCAGTGAATATAATGCGGGGTTAGCCAAAAACATTCAGTACTTC
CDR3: CASSEYNAGLAKNIQYF

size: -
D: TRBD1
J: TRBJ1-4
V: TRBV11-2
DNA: TGTGCCAGCAGCTTAGAGGGGACAGGATTAAATGAAAAACTGTTTTTT
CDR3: CASSLEGTGLNEKLFF

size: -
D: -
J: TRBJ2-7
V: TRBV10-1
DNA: TGCGCCAGCAGTGATGGACTATTTCCACCAGAGCAGTACTTC
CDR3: CASSDGLFPPEQYF

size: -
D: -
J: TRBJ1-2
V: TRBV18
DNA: TGTGCCAGCTCACCACTCGGGGGAGGCTACACCTTC
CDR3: CASSPLGGGYTF

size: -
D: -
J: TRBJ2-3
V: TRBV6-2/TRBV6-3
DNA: TGTGCCAGCAGTTACAACAGGGGAGGCGCAGATACGCAGTATTTT
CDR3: CASSYNRGGADTQYF

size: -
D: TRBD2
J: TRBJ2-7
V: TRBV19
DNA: TGTGCCAGTAGTCAACTAGCGGGAAACGAGCAGTACTTC
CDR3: CASSQLAGNEQYF

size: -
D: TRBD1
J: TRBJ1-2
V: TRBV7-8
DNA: TGTGCCAGCAGCTTAACCACGACAGGGCGCCCTAACTATGGCTACACCTTC
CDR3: CASSLTTTGRPNYGYTF

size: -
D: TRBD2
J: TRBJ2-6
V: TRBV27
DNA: TGTGCCAGCAGTGGACTAGGAAGGATCTCTGGGGCCAACGTCCTGACTTTC
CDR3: CASSGLGRISGANVLTF

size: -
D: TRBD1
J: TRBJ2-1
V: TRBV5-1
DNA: TGCGCCAGCAGCTATTCACCGGGACAGGGAACCGGGACTTCGCAGTTCTTC
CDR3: CASSYSPGQGTGTSQFF

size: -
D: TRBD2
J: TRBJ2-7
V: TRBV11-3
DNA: TGTGCCAGCAGCTTAGATTGGGGACTAGCGGGAGGGCTTTACGAGCAGTACTTC
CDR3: CASSLDWGLAGGLYEQYF